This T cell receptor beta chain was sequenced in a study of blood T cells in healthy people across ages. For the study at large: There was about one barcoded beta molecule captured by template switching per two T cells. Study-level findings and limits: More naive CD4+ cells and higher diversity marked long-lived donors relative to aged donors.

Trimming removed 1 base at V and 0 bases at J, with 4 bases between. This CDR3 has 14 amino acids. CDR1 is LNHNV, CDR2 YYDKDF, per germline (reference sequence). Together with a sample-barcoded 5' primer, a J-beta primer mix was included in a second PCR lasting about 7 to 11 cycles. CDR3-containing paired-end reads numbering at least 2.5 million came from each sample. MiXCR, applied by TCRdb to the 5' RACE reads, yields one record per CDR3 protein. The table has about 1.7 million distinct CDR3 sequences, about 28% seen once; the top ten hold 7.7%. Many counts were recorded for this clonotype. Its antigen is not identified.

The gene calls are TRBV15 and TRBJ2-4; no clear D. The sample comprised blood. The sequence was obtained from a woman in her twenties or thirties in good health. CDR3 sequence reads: CATSRVLAKNIQYF. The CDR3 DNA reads TGTGCCACCAGCAGAGTCCTAGCCAAAAACATTCAGTACTTC.